The 7 T cell receptor beta chains below were found in one sample sequenced in a study of T-cell memory formation after mild COVID-19. TCRdb re-analysed the 5' RACE reads in MiXCR, keeping a single row per CDR3 protein. The sample comprises fewer than 300,000 distinct CDR3 sequences, 18% of which are singletons, and about 23% rests with the top ten. Sequenced input: PBMCs or a T cell subset sorted from them (not recorded which). The receptor source for this set is a young man who had mild COVID-19 (a few samples of this study predate the infection). Cell type and time point are not known.

The chain carries TRBV6-2 or TRBV6-3 and TRBJ1-2; possibly TRBD1 for D (6 bases). Looked up from germline, CDR1 is MNHEY and CDR2 is SVGEGT. Trimming pared 6 bases from V and 6 bases from J, leaving 26 bases between. There are 17 residues in the CDR3. CDR3 sequence (DNA): TGTGCCAGCAGACCTAACCCTTCCAGGGGCCAGAGGAATGGCTACACCTTC. Translated, it gives CASRPNPSRGQRNGYTF.

This clonotype was counted only a few times. The chain uses TRBV24-1 and TRBJ1-1, with D possibly matching TRBD1 (6 bases). Germline V CDR1 and CDR2: KGHDR, SFDVKD. The CDR3 runs 13 residues. V lost 2 bases and J lost 5, with 8 bases in between. CDR3 sequence (DNA): TGTGCCACCAGTGATTCTACAGGGACTGAAGCTTTCTTT. Its translation is CATSDSTGTEAFF.

With respect to this clonotype: A much larger clone lies one base from this, so it may be a read error. This chain joins TRBV7-2 and TRBJ2-3; D gene uncertain. The CDR3 sequence is 12 residues long. Germline CDR1 and CDR2: SGHTA and FQGNSA. CDR3 in DNA: TGTGCCAGCAGCCTATACACAGATACGAAGTATTTT. It is translated as CASSLYTDTKYF.

This clonotype came up many times. V is TRBV7-2 and J is TRBJ1-1; tentative D call: TRBD1 (6 bases). Germline CDR1 reads SGHTA; CDR2 reads FQGNSA. The CDR3 contains 13 residues. Trimming removed 7 bases from V and 5 bases from J, with 14 bases in between. Here the CDR3 reads CASTFQGLTEAFF. In DNA form, the CDR3 reads TGTGCCAGCACCTTTCAGGGGCTGACTGAAGCTTTCTTT.

V gene TRBV5-4 combines with J gene TRBJ2-5; D is unclear. The CDR3 consists of 15 residues. The germline gives CDR1 SGHNT, CDR2 YYREEE (reference sequence). Trimming shortened V by 4 bases and J by 5 bases, and 18 bases separated the two germline ends. CDR3 bases: TGTGCCAGCAGCACGACGGAGCGTGGAGTGGAGACCCAGTACTTC. Translating it yields CASSTTERGVETQYF.

The rearrangement uses TRBV4-1 and TRBJ2-3; TRBD1 matches 8 bases. The length of the CDR3 is 16 residues. V lost 4 bases, J lost 4 bases, and 10 bases stayed unmatched. CDR1 is MGHRA, CDR2 YSYEKL, per germline. Written as DNA, the CDR3 is TGCGCCAGCAGCCGCCTGGACAGGGAGACGGCAGATACGCAGTATTTT. Translation: CASSRLDRETADTQYF.

This chain uses TRBV10-3 with TRBJ1-2, with 11 bases that match TRBD1. This CDR3 region has 15 residues. V shed 4 bases and J 7 bases; nucleotides not matched to a gene: 8. Germline lookup yields CDR1 ENHRY and CDR2 SYGVKD. The CDR3: CAISVGDRGRRGYTF. CDR3 coding DNA: TGTGCCATCAGTGTTGGGGACAGGGGGAGGCGTGGCTACACCTTC.